The 5 T cell receptor beta chains below all came from one sample that was sequenced in a study of blood T cell repertoires in COVID-19. Produced via immunoSEQ multiplex PCR; TCRdb's table is partial and in-frame only. In the table there are about 440,000 clones, about 85% of which are singletons. Sequencing input: PBMCs or T cells enriched from blood (not recorded which). The source is a woman aged 18-29 years with acute COVID-19.

In this sample, this clone turned up a few times. V gene TRBV7-2 combines with J gene TRBJ2-7, with D tentatively TRBD1 (6 bases). The CDR3 sequence is 14 residues long. The V gene's germline CDR1 is SGHTA and CDR2 FQGNSA. Trimming pared 4 bases from V and 2 bases from J, leaving 12 bases between. The CDR3 here is CASSSQGRAYEQYF. Here the CDR3 DNA reads TGTGCCAGCAGCTCGCAGGGGAGAGCCTACGAGCAGTACTTC.

The chain is built from TRBV6-5 and TRBJ1-5; perhaps TRBD1 as D (6 bases). Germline lookup yields CDR1 MNHEY and CDR2 SVGAGI. This CDR3 comprises 14 residues. V was trimmed by 5 bases and J by 4 bases, leaving 12 bases between them. CDR3 loop: CASSPRGQNQPQHF. As DNA, the CDR3 is TGTGCCAGCAGTCCCCGGGGACAAAATCAGCCCCAGCATTTT.

The chain recombines TRBV19 with TRBJ2-1; tentatively, D is TRBD1 (7 bases). Germline lookup yields CDR1 LNHDA and CDR2 SQIVND (reference sequence). The CDR3 totals 14 residues. Trimming pared 3 bases from V and 7 bases from J, leaving 13 bases between. The CDR3, as DNA: TGTGCCAGTAGTATTCCAGGGGGGCCGAATGAGCAGTTCTTC. This sequence encodes CASSIPGGPNEQFF.

The rearrangement uses TRBV6-5 and TRBJ2-6; 7 nucleotides match TRBD1. Germline CDR1 MNHEY, CDR2 SVGAGI. The CDR3 runs to 15 residues. The V and J ends lost 6 bases and 0 bases, in that order; junction bases with no gene match: 2. Here the CDR3 DNA reads TGTGCCAGCAGGGGACAGAGCTCTGGGGCCAACGTCCTGACTTTC. Translating gives CASRGQSSGANVLTF.

This clone was detected ten times or more. V and J are TRBV19 and TRBJ2-1; D remains unclear. The CDR3 is 12 amino acids. Germline V gene data show CDR1 as LNHDA and CDR2 as SQIVND (reference sequence). V lost 7 bases, J lost 6 bases, and 10 bases lay in between. The DNA of the CDR3 is TGTGCCAGTACCCGAGGTAGCAATGAGCAGTTCTTC. It yields the protein CASTRGSNEQFF.